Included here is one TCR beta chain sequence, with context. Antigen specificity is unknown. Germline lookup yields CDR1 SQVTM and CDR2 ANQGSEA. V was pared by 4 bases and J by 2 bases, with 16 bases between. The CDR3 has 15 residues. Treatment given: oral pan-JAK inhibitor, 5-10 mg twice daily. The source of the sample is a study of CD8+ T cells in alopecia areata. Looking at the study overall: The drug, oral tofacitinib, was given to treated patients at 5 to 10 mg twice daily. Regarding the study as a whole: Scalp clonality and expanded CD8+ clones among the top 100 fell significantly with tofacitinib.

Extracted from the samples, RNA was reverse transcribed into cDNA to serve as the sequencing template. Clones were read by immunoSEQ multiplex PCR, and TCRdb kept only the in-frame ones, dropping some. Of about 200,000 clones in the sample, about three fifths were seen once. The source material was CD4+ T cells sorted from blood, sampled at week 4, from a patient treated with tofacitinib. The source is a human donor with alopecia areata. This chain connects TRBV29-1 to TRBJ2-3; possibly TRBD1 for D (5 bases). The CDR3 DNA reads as TGCAGCGTTGCCCCAAAGGGGCTTCCCACAGATACGCAGTATTTT. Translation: CSVAPKGLPTDTQYF.